This T cell receptor beta chain was sequenced in a study of cytomegalovirus exposure and HLA in healthy donors. Use of 60 Vbeta and 13 Jbeta primers characterized the PCR. Data came from immunoSEQ multiplex PCR; TCRdb stores just in-frame clones and leaves some out. The table has 110,000 to 150,000 clones, around a tenth seen once. Sequencing input: PBMCs. The sequence came from a male donor in good health and CMV-seronegative.

The DNA for the CDR3 is TGTGCCACCGGGACTAGCGGGGGGGCCAAGACCCAGTACTTC. This codes for CATGTSGGAKTQYF. The chain employs TRBV6-5 and TRBJ2-5, with 16 bases lining up with TRBD2. This CDR3 has 14 amino acids. V shed 10 bases and J 6 bases; nucleotides not matched to a gene: 5. CDR1 and CDR2 from the germline V gene are MNHEY and SVGAGI.